This T cell receptor beta chain appears in the sequencing data of a study of T cells in localized non-small cell lung cancer. V was pared by 2 bases and J by 3 bases, with 7 bases between. There are 14 residues in the CDR3. Germline V gene lookup returns CDR1 KGHSH and CDR2 LQKENI. Libraries were prepared by immunoSEQ multiplex PCR; TCRdb keeps only in-frame clonotypes and omits some of them. The sample lists some 3,200 clones, less than 30% seen once, with approximately 8% in the top ten. The clonotype originates from a man between 40 and 75 years old with stage I lung adenocarcinoma. The sequencing used lung tumor tissue, collected before any cancer treatment. The V call is TRBV18, the J call TRBJ2-2, with D perhaps matching TRBD2 (5 bases). CDR3 loop: CASSPGLYTGELFF. In DNA form, the CDR3 reads TGTGCCAGCTCACCAGGACTCTACACCGGGGAGCTGTTTTTT.